This record looks at one T cell receptor beta chain sequence and its context. CDR1 SGHRS and CDR2 YFSETQ come from the germline V gene. The junction had 5 bases not matched to a gene; V was cut back by 0 bases and J by 0 bases. The CDR3 has 16 residues. The library tagged individual cDNA molecules with unique molecular identifiers. TCRdb redid the calling of the RACE reads with MiXCR, one entry per CDR3 protein. The sample consists of some 190,000 distinct CDR3 sequences, more than 20% of them appearing once. This sample is part of a study of human T cells and chemical hapten exposure. Sample time point: patch test 1, 2 weeks after DPC sensitization. Treatment of the sample: therapeutic diphenylcyclopropenone sensitization with weekly scalp DPC.

The clonotype comes from a woman aged 45 to 65 with alopecia areata. Some clones in this sample may be carry-over from other donors' samples. The sample in question was whole blood, obtained in connection with sensitization to the hapten diphenylcyclopropenone (DPC). The chain has TRBV5-1 and TRBJ2-5; 7 nucleotides agree with TRBD1. CDR3 DNA: TGCGCCAGCAGCTTGGGGGTAGGGGGCGACCAAGAGACCCAGTACTTC. Protein: CASSLGVGGDQETQYF.